Below are 8 T cell receptor beta chains sequenced from a single sample in a study of T cell responses to AZD1222 COVID-19 vaccine. Sequencing was performed with immunoSEQ multiplex PCR; in TCRdb, only in-frame clones are kept and a portion is missing. This sample has approximately 93,000 clones, with approximately 91% found just once. The material was peripheral blood, obtained 28 days after the second AZD1222 dose. The receptors here all came from an adult who received the AZD1222 COVID-19 vaccine.

The CDR3 here is CASSPAGTGGEKLFF. CDR3 nucleotides: TGTGCCAGCAGCCCTGCGGGGACAGGGGGAGAAAAACTGTTTTTT. This chain links TRBV9 with TRBJ1-4; 11 nucleotides match TRBD1. Germline V gene lookup returns CDR1 SGDLS and CDR2 YYNGEE. J lost 8 bases, V lost 4 bases, and 7 bases had no gene match. This CDR3 is built from 15 residues. The whole variable domain, filled in from reference TRBV9 and TRBJ1-4, reads DSGVTQTPKHLITATGQRVTLRCSPRSGDLSVYWYQQSLDQGLQFLIQYYNGEERAKGNILERFSAQQFPDLHSELNLSSLELGDSALYFCASSPAGTGGEKLFFGSGTQLSVL.

This chain links TRBV24-1 with TRBJ2-5, with 7 nucleotides matching TRBD2. From germline, CDR1 is KGHDR and CDR2 SFDVKD. This CDR3 contains 16 residues. J lost 0 bases, V lost 1 base, and 4 bases had no gene match. As DNA, the CDR3 is TGTGCCACCAGTGATTTCGGGGAGGGGAACCAAGAGACCCAGTACTTC. This encodes CATSDFGEGNQETQYF.

The chain links TRBV28 to TRBJ2-1; 13 bases are a match to TRBD2. Germline V gene lookup returns CDR1 MDHEN and CDR2 SYDVKM. V dropped 3 bases and J dropped 4; count of bases not matched to a gene: 15. CDR3 length equals 20 residues. DNA for the CDR3: TGTGCCAGCAGTTTTTTCTATCGACTAGCGGGGGGAGGAGGGTACAATGAGCAGTTCTTC. Protein: CASSFFYRLAGGGGYNEQFF.

The chain joins TRBV10-3 to TRBJ1-1; D is possibly TRBD1 (6 bases). Looked up from germline, CDR1 is ENHRY and CDR2 is SYGVKD. CDR3 length equals 14 residues. The germline V and J ends were trimmed by 3 bases and 3 bases, with 11 bases remaining between them. The CDR3 DNA reads as TGTGCCATCAGTGATCACAGGGAGGACACTGAAGCTTTCTTT. Translation gives CAISDHREDTEAFF.

The rearrangement joins TRBV13 to TRBJ2-2; D is uncertain. Trimming stripped 1 base from V and 0 bases from J, with 9 bases between. The CDR3 has 16 amino acids. Germline lookup yields CDR1 PRHDT and CDR2 FYEKMQ (reference sequence). The chain's CDR3 is CASSLVKTPNTGELFF. The CDR3 coding sequence is TGTGCCAGCAGCTTAGTTAAGACCCCGAACACCGGGGAGCTGTTTTTT.

This clone was counted a single time. The rearrangement joins TRBV6-5 to TRBJ1-3, with TRBD1 as a possible D gene (5 bases). Germline-derived CDR1 and CDR2 are MNHEY and SVGAGI. CDR3 size: 14 residues. V was trimmed by 6 bases and J by 2 bases, leaving 11 bases between them. CDR3 region: CASRPAGPGNTIYF. DNA for the CDR3: TGTGCCAGCAGGCCGGCAGGGCCTGGAAACACCATATATTTT.

The chain employs TRBV5-1 and TRBJ1-1; D remains ambiguous. The CDR3 spans 16 residues. Germline CDR1 reads SGHRS; CDR2 reads YFSETQ. The V end lost 3 bases, the J end lost 0 bases, and 15 bases lay between the germline ends. In DNA, the CDR3 is TGCGCCAGCAGCTATCCGACACGTTCCTTGAACACTGAAGCTTTCTTT. Translating gives CASSYPTRSLNTEAFF. The variable domain in full, with the rest retrieved from reference TRBV5-1 and TRBJ1-1, is KAGVTQTPRYLIKTRGQQVTLSCSPISGHRSVSWYQQTPGQGLQFLFEYFSETQRNKGNFPGRFSGRQFSNSRSEMNVSTLELGDSALYLCASSYPTRSLNTEAFFGQGTRLTVV.

This chain connects TRBV30 to TRBJ2-7, with D perhaps TRBD2 (6 bases). There are 15 residues in the CDR3. CDR1 is GTSNPN and CDR2 is SVGIG in the germline V gene (reference sequence). V was clipped by 3 bases and J by 0 bases, with 15 bases between them. Written as DNA, the CDR3 is TGTGCCTGGAGACCTCGCGGGACCGGCTCCTACGAGCAGTACTTC. Translated, it gives CAWRPRGTGSYEQYF.